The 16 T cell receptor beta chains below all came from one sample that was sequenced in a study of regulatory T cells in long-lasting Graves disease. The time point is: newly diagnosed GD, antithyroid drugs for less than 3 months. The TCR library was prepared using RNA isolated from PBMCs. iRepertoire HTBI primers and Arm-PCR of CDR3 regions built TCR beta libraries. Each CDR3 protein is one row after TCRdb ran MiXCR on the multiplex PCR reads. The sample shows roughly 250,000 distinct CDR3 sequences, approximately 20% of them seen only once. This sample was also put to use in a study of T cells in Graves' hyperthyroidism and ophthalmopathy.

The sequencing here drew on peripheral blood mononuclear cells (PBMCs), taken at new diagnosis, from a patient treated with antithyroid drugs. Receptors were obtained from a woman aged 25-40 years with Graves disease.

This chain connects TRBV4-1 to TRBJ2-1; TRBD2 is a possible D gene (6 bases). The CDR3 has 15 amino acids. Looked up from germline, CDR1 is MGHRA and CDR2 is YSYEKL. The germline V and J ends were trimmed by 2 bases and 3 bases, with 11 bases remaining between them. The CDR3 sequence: CASSQFAGFYNEQFF. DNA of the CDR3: TGCGCCAGCAGCCAATTCGCGGGGTTCTACAATGAGCAGTTCTTC.

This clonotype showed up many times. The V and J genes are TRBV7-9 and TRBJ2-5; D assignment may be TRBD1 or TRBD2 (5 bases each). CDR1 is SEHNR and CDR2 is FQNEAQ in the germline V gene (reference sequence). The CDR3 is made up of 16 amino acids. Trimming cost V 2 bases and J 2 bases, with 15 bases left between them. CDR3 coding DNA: TGTGCCAGCAGCTTAAGACCGACAGCGGAGCAAGAGACCCAGTACTTC. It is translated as CASSLRPTAEQETQYF. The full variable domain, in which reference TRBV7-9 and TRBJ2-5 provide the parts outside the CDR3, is DTGVSQNPRHKITKRGQNVTFRCDPISEHNRLYWYRQTLGQGPEFLTYFQNEAQLEKSRLLSDRFSAERPKGSFSTLEIQRTEQGDSAMYLCASSLRPTAEQETQYFGPGTRLLVL.

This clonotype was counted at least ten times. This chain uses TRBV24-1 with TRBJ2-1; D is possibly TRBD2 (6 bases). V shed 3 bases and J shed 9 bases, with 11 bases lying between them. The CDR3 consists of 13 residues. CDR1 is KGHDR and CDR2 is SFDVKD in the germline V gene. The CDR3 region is CATSDPGGIEQFF. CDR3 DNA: TGTGCCACCAGTGATCCTGGGGGGATTGAGCAGTTCTTC.

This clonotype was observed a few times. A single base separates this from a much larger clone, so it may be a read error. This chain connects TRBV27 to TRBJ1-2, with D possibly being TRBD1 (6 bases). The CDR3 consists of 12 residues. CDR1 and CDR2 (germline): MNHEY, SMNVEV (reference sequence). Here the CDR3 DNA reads TGTGCCAGCAGTTACAAGGGGGATGGCTACGCCTTC. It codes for CASSYKGDGYAF.

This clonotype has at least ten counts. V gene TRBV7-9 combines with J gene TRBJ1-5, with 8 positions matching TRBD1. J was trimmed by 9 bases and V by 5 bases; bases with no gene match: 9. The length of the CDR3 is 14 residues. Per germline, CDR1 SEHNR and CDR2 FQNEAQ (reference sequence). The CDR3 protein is CASSGTGGTGPQHF. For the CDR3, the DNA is TGTGCCAGCAGCGGTACAGGGGGGACTGGGCCCCAGCATTTT.

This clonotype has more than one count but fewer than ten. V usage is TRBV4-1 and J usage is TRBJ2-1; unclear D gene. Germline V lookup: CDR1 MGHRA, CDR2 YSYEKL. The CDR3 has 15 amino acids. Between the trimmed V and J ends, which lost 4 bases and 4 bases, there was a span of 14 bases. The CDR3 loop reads CASSLSSRFYNEQFF. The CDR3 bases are TGCGCCAGCAGCCTGAGCAGCCGATTTTACAATGAGCAGTTCTTC.

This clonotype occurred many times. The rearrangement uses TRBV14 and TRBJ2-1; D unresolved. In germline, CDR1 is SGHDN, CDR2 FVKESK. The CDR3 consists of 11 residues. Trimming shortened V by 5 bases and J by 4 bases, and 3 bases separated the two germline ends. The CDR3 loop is CASSAYNEQFF. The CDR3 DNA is TGTGCCAGCAGCGCATACAATGAGCAGTTCTTC.

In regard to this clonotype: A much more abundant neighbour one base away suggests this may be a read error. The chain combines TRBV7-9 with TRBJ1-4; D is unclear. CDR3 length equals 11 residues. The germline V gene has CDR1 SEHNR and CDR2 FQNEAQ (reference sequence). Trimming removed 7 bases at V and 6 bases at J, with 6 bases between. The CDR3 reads CASKTDEKLFF. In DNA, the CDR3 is TGTGCCAGCAAGACGGATGAAAAACTGTTTTTT.

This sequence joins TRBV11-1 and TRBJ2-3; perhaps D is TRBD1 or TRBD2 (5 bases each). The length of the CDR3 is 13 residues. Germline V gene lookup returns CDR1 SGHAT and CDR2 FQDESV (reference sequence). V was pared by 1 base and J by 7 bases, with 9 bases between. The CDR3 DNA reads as TGTGCCAGCAGCTTAGGTGAGGGGTATACGCAGTATTTT. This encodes CASSLGEGYTQYF.

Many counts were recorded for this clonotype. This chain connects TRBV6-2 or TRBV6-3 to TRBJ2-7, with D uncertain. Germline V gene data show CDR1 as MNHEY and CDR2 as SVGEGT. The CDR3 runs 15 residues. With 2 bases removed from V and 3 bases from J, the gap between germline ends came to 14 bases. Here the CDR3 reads CASSYLFGNFYEQYF. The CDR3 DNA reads TGTGCCAGCAGTTACCTATTTGGGAATTTCTACGAGCAGTACTTC.

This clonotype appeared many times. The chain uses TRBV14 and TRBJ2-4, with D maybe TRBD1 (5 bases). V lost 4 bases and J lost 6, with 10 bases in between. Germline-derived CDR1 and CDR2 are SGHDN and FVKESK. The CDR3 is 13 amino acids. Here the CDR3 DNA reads TGTGCCAGCAGCCCGCAGGGTGGAAACATTCAGTACTTC. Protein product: CASSPQGGNIQYF.

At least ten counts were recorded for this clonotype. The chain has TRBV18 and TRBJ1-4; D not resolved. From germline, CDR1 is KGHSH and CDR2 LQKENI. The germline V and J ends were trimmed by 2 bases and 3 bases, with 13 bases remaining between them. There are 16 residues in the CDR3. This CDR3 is CASSPSRLEANEKLFF. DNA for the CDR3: TGTGCCAGCTCACCAAGTAGGTTGGAGGCTAATGAAAAACTGTTTTTT.

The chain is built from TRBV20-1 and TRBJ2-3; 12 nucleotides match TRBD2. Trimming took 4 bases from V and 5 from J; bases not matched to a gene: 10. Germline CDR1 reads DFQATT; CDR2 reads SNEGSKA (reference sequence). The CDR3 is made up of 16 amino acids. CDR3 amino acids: CSATASGGVILDTQYF. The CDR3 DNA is TGCAGTGCTACGGCTAGCGGGGGGGTGATATTAGATACGCAGTATTTT.

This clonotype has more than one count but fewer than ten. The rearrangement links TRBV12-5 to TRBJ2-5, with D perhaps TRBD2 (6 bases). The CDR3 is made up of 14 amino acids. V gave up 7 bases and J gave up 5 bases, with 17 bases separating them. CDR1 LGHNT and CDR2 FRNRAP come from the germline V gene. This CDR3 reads CASATSQGLETQYF. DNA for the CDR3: TGTGCTAGTGCAACCTCTCAGGGACTGGAGACCCAGTACTTC.

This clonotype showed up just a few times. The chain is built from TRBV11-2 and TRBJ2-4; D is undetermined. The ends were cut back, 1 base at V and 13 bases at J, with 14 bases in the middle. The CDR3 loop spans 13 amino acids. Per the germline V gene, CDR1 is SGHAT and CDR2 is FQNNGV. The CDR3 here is CASSLGHYNEQYF. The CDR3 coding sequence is TGTGCCAGCAGCTTAGGGCACTACAATGAGCAGTACTTC.

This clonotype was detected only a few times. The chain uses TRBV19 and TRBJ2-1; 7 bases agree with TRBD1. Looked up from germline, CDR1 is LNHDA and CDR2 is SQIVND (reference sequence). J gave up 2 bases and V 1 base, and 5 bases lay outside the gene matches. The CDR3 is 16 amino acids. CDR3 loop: CASSIGEGAPYNEQFF. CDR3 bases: TGTGCCAGTAGTATAGGAGAGGGGGCCCCCTACAATGAGCAGTTCTTC.